This TCR beta chain was captured in a study of cytomegalovirus exposure and HLA in healthy donors. Study-wide points: In a later analysis, TCR beta V- and J-gene trimming was associated with a missense DCLRE1C variant. Later analysis suggested most CMV-associated TCR beta chains were HLA-restricted. A later analysis linked 15,000 to 20,000 TCR beta sequences to HLA alleles at 0.05 false discovery rate.

This clone was seen only once. Antigen specificity is unknown. The CDR3 contains 12 residues. From germline, CDR1 is PRHDT and CDR2 FYEKMQ (reference sequence). V lost 4 bases, J lost 7 bases, and 7 bases lay in between. The PCR was carried out with 60 Vbeta primers and 13 Jbeta primers. The protocol was immunoSEQ multiplex PCR, while the TCRdb copy is restricted to in-frame clones and leaves out a portion. This sample has 150,000 or so clones, with more than 65% found just once. V usage is TRBV13 and J usage is TRBJ2-2; no clear D. The sample consisted of PBMCs. The TCR comes from a man between 18 and 29 years old in good health and CMV-seropositive. The CDR3 region has the DNA TGTGCCAGCAGCTACCTAAGCGGGGAGCTGTTTTTT. Its translation: CASSYLSGELFF.